One T cell receptor beta chain is described in this entry. Antigen: not known. This specimen comes from a study of cytomegalovirus exposure and HLA in healthy donors. Study results and limitations: It was reported that TCR beta sequences correctly inferred the HLA-A and HLA-B alleles for most subjects.

PCR involved 60 Vbeta and 13 Jbeta primers. Assay used: immunoSEQ multiplex PCR; TCRdb lists only in-frame clones, some missing. The top ten clones hold approximately 8.3% of a sample with approximately 140,000 clones, less than 80% of them seen once. The TCR sequence derives from a woman in her 50s in good health and CMV-seropositive. Material: PBMCs.

The CDR3 coding sequence is TGTGCCAGCAGCTTCAATAGCGGGGGGGCCGGGGATACGCAGTATTTT. Translated: CASSFNSGGAGDTQYF. The genes are TRBV7-8 and TRBJ2-3; 11 positions agree with TRBD2. The V gene's germline CDR1 is SGHVS and CDR2 FQNEAQ. The CDR3 covers 16 residues. V lost 3 bases and J lost 6; bases outside the gene matches: 8.